This TCR beta chain stems from a study of blood T cells in healthy people across ages. Each donor had roughly 10 milliliters of peripheral blood drawn. This clonotype was detected a few times. A second roughly 7 to 11 cycle PCR used barcoded and J-beta primers. A template-switch adaptor with 12 random nucleotides tagged each cDNA molecule. One entry per CDR3 protein, called by TCRdb with MiXCR from the 5' RACE reads. This sample yields under 2 million distinct CDR3 sequences, of which around 35% are seen a single time; 10% to 12% belongs to the top ten. Trimming took off 4 bases at V and 4 bases at J, with 14 bases between the two ends. The germline CDR1 and CDR2 sequences are SGHRS and YFSETQ. The CDR3 is 14 residues long.

The TCR originated in a woman aged 25 to 39 in good health. The chain combines TRBV5-1 with TRBJ1-2; no firm D call. Source material: blood. The CDR3 reads CASSPDAAGYGYTF. In DNA, the CDR3 is TGCGCCAGCAGCCCGGACGCGGCGGGCTATGGCTACACCTTC.